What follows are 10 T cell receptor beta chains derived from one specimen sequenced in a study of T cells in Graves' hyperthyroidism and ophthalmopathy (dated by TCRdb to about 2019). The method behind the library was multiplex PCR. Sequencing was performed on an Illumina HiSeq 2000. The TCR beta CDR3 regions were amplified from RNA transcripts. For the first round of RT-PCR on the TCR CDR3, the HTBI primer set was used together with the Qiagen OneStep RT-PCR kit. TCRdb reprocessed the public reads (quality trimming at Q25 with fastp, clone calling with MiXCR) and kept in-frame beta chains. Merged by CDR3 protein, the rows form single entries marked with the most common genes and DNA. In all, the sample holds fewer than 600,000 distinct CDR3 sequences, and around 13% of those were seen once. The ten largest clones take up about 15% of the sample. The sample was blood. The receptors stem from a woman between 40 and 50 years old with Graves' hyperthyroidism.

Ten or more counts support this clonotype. The CDR3 DNA sequence: TGCGCCAGCAGCCCCGGACTAGCGGGAGCTACTGAGCAGTTCTTC. It specifies CASSPGLAGATEQFF. V gene TRBV5-1 combines with J gene TRBJ2-1; 13 bases agree with TRBD2. This CDR3 region has 15 residues. Per germline, CDR1 SGHRS and CDR2 YFSETQ. J gave up 9 bases and V 4 bases, and 7 bases lay outside the gene matches.

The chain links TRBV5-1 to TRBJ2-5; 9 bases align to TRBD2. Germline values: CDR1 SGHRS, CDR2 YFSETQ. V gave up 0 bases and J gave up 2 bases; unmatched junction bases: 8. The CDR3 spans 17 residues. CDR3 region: CASSLGPSGMGQETQYF. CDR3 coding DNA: TGCGCCAGCAGCTTGGGGCCTAGCGGGATGGGGCAAGAGACCCAGTACTTC. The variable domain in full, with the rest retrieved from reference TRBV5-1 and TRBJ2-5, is KAGVTQTPRYLIKTRGQQVTLSCSPISGHRSVSWYQQTPGQGLQFLFEYFSETQRNKGNFPGRFSGRQFSNSRSEMNVSTLELGDSALYLCASSLGPSGMGQETQYFGPGTRLLVL.

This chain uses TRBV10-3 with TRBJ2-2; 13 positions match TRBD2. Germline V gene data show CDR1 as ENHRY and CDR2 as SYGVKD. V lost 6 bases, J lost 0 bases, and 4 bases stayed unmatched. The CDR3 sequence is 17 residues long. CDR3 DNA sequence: TGTGCCATCAGAAGGACTAGCGGGAGTTCGAACACCGGGGAGCTGTTTTTT. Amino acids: CAIRRTSGSSNTGELFF.

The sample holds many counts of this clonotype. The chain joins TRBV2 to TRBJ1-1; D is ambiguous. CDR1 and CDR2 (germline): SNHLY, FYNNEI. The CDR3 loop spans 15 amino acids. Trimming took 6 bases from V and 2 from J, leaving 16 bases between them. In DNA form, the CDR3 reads TGTGCCAGCAGCGCAATCGCCGGGCCCAACACTGAAGCTTTCTTT. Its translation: CASSAIAGPNTEAFF.

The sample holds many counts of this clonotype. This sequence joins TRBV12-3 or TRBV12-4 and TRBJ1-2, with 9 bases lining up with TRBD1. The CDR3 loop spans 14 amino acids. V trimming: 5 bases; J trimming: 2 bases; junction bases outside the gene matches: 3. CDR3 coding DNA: TGTGCCAGCAGTATCGGGACAGGGAACTATGGCTACACCTTC. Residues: CASSIGTGNYGYTF.

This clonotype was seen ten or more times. The CDR3 nucleotides are TGTGCCAGCAGTTTAACGACAGGGCGTTACGAGCAGTACTTC. It encodes CASSLTTGRYEQYF. The gene calls are TRBV12-3 or TRBV12-4 and TRBJ2-7; 7 bases line up with TRBD1. The CDR3 spans 14 residues. The junction had 5 bases not matched to a gene; V was cut back by 2 bases and J by 4 bases.

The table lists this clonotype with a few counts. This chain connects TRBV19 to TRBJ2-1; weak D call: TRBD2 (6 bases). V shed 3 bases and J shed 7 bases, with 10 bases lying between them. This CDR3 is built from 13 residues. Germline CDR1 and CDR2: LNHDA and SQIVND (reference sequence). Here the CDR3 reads CASSIGSRNEQFF. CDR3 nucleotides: TGTGCCAGTAGTATCGGGAGTCGGAATGAGCAGTTCTTC.

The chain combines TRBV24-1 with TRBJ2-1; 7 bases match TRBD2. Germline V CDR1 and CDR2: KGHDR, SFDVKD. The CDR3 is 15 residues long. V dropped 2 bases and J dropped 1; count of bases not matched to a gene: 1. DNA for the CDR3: TGTGCCACCAGTGATTGGGGGGGTTCCTACAATGAGCAGTTCTTC. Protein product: CATSDWGGSYNEQFF.

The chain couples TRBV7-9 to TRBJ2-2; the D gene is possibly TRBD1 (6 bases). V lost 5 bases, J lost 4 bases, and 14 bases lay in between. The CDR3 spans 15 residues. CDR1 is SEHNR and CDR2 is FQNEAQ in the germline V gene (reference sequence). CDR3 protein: CASSQGQSGTGELFF. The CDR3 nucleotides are TGTGCCAGCAGCCAAGGACAGAGCGGCACCGGGGAGCTGTTTTTT.

CDR3 amino acids: CASSGDRGYSPLHF. The CDR3 DNA is TGTGCCAGCAGCGGGGACAGGGGATATTCACCCCTCCACTTT. The V call is TRBV9, the J call TRBJ1-6; 10 nucleotides agree with TRBD1. The CDR3 has 14 amino acids. Germline V gene data show CDR1 as SGDLS and CDR2 as YYNGEE. V was pared by 3 bases and J by 8 bases, with 2 bases of the junction left unmatched.